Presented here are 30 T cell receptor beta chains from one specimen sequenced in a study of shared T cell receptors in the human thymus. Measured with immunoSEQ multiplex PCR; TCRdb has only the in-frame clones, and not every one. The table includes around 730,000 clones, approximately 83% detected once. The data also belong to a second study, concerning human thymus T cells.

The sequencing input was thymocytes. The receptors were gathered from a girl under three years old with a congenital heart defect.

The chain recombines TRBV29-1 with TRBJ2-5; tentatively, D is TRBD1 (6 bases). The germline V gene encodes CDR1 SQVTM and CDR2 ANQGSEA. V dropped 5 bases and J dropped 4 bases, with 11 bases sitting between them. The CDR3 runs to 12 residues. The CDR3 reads CSVWGHGETQYF. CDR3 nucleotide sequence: TGCAGCGTTTGGGGACATGGAGAGACCCAGTACTTC. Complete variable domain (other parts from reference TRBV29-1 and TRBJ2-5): SAVISQKPSRDICQRGTSLTIQCQVDSQVTMMFWYRQQPGQSLTLIATANQGSEATYESGFVIDKFPISRPNLTFSTLTVSNMSPEDSSIYLCSVWGHGETQYFGPGTRLLVL.

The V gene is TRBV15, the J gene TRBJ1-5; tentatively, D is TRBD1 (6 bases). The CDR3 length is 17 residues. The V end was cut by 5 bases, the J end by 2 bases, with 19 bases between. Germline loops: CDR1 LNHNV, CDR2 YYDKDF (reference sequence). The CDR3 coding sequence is TGTGCCACCAGCCCCCCGGCAGGGGAACAAGGCAATCAGCCCCAGCATTTT. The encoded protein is CATSPPAGEQGNQPQHF. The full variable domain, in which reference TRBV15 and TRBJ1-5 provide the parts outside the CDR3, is DAMVIQNPRYQVTQFGKPVTLSCSQTLNHNVMYWYQQKSSQAPKLLFHYYDKDFNNEADTPDNFQSRRPNTSFCFLDIRSPGLGDTAMYLCATSPPAGEQGNQPQHFGDGTRLSIL.

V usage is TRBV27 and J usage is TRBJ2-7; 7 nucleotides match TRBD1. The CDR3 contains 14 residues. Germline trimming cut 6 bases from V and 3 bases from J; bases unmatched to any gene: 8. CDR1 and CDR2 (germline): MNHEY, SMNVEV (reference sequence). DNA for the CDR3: TGTGCCAGCAGCCTGACACAGGGGCGCTACGAGCAGTACTTC. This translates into CASSLTQGRYEQYF.

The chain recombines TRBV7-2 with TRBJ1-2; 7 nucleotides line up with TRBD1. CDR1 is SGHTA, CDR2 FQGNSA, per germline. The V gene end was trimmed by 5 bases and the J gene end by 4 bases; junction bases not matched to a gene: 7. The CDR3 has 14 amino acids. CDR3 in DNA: TGTGCCAGCAGCCGTCTAGGGGGCGGCTATGGCTACACCTTC. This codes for CASSRLGGGYGYTF. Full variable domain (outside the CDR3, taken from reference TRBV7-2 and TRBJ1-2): GAGVSQSPSNKVTEKGKDVELRCDPISGHTALYWYRQSLGQGLEFLIYFQGNSAPDKSGLPSDRFSAERTGGSVSTLTIQRTQQEDSAVYLCASSRLGGGYGYTFGSGTRLTVV.

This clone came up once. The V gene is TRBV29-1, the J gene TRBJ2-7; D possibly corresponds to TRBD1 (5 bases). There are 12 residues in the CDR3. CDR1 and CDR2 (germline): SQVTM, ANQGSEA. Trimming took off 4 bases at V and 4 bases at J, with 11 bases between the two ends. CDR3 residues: CSVGRGRYEQYF. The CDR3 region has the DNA TGCAGCGTTGGTAGGGGTCGATACGAGCAGTACTTC.

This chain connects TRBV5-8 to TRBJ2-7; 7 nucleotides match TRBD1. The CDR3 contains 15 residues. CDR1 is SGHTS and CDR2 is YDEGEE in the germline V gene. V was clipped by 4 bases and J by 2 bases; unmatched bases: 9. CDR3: CASSPYRDSPYEQYF. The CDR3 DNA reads TGTGCCAGCAGCCCGTACCGGGACAGCCCCTACGAGCAGTACTTC.

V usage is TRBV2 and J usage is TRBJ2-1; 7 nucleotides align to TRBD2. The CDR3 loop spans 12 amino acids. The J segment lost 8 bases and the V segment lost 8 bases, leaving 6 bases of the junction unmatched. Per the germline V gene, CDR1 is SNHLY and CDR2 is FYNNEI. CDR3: CASGLVVDEQFF. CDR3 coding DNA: TGTGCCAGCGGACTAGTCGTCGATGAGCAGTTCTTC. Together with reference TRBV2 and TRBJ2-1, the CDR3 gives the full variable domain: EPEVTQTPSHQVTQMGQEVILRCVPISNHLYFYWYRQILGQKVEFLVSFYNNEISEKSEIFDDQFSVERPDGSNFTLKIRSTKLEDSAMYFCASGLVVDEQFFGPGTRLTVL.

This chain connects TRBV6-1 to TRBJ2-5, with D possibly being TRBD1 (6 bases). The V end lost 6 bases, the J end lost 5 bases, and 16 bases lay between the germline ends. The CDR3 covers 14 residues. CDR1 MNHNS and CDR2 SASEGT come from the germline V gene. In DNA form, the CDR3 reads TGTGCCAGCAGCCAAAGACAGGCACGGGAGACCCAGTACTTC. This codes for CASSQRQARETQYF.

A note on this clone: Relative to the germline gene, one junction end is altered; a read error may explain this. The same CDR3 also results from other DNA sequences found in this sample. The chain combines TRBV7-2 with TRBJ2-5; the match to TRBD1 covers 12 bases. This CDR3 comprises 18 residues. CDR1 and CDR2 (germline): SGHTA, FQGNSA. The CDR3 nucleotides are TGTGCCAGCAGTTTAGTCGTGGGGGACAGGGGGCTCGAAGAGACCCAGTACTTC. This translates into CASSLVVGDRGLEETQYF.

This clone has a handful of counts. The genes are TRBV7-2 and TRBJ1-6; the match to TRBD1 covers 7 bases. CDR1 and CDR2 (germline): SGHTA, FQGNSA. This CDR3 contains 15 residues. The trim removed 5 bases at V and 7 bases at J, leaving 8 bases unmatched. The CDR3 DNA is TGTGCCAGCAGCACCCGACAGGGTGAGAATTCACCCCTCCACTTT. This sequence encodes CASSTRQGENSPLHF. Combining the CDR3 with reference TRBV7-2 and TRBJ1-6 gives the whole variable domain GAGVSQSPSNKVTEKGKDVELRCDPISGHTALYWYRQSLGQGLEFLIYFQGNSAPDKSGLPSDRFSAERTGGSVSTLTIQRTQQEDSAVYLCASSTRQGENSPLHFGNGTRLTVT.

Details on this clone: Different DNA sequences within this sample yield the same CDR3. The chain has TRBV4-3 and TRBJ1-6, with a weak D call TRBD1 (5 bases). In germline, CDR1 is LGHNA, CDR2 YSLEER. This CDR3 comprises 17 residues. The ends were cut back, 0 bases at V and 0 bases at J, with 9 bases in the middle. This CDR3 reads CASSQDPGDSYNSPLHF. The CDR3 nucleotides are TGCGCCAGCAGCCAAGATCCGGGGGACTCCTATAATTCACCCCTCCACTTT.

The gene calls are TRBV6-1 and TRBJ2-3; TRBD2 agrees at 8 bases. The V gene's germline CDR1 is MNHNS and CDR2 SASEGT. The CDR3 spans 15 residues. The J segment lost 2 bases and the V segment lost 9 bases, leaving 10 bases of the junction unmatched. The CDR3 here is CASRGGKGSTDTQYF. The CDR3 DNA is TGTGCCAGTCGGGGGGGGAAAGGGTCCACAGATACGCAGTATTTT.

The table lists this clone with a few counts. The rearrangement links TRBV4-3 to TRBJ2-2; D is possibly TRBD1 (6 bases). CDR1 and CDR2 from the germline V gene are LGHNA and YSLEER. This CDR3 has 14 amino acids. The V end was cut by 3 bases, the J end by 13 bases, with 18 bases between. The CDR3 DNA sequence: TGCGCCAGCAGCCAGATTCAGGGGAGCTCGTCGCTGTTTTTT. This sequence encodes CASSQIQGSSSLFF.

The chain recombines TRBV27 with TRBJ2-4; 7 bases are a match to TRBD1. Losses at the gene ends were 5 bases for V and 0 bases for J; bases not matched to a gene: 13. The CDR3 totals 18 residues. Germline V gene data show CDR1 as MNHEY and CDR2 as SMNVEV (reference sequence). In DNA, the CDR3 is TGTGCCAGCAGTAACTCTACCCCCGACAGGGCAGCCAAAAACATTCAGTACTTC. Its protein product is CASSNSTPDRAAKNIQYF.

DNA of the CDR3: TGTGCCACCAGCAGCGAAGAACTGGGCGGGAATCAGCCCCAGCATTTT. This gives the protein CATSSEELGGNQPQHF. This rearrangement joins TRBV15 to TRBJ1-5; no reliable D call. The CDR3 consists of 16 residues. Germline V CDR1 and CDR2: LNHNV, YYDKDF (reference sequence). V dropped 3 bases and J dropped 4 bases, with 16 bases sitting between them.

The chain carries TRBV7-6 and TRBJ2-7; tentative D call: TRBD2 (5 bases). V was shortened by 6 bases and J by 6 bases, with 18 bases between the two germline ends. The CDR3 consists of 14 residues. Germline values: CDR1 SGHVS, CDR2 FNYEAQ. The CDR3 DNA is TGTGCCAGCAGTCCCGACGGGGAAAGCTCCGAGCAGTACTTC. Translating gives CASSPDGESSEQYF.

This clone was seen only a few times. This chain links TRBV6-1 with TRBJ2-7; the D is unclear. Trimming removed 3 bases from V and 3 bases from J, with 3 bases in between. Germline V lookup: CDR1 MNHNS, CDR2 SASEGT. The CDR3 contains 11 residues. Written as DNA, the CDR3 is TGTGCCAGCAGTGATCTCTACGAGCAGTACTTC. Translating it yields CASSDLYEQYF.

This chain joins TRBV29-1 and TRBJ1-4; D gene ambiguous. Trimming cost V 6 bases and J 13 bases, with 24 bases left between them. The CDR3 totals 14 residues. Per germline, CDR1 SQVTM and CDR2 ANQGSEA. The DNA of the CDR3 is TGCAGCGTGGACCCCAGGATGACGGGGAATGTACTGTTTTTT. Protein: CSVDPRMTGNVLFF.

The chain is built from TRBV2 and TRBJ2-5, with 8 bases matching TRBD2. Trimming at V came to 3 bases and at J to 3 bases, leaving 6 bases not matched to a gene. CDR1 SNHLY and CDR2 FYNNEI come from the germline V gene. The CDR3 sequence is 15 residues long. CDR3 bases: TGTGCCAGCAGTGACCGGGGGGGCAAGAAAGAGACCCAGTACTTC. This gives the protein CASSDRGGKKETQYF.

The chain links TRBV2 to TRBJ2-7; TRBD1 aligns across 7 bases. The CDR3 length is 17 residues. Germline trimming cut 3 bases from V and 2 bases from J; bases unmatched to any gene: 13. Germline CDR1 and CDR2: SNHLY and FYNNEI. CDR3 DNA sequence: TGTGCCAGCAGTGAGCTCCTTACAGGGGTAGACGCCTACGAGCAGTACTTC. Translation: CASSELLTGVDAYEQYF.

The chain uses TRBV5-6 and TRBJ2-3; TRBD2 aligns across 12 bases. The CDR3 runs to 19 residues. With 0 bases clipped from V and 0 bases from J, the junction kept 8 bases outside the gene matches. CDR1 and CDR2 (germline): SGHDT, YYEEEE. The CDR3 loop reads CASSLETSGGRFSTDTQYF. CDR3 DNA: TGTGCCAGCAGCTTGGAGACTAGCGGGGGCCGTTTTAGCACAGATACGCAGTATTTT.

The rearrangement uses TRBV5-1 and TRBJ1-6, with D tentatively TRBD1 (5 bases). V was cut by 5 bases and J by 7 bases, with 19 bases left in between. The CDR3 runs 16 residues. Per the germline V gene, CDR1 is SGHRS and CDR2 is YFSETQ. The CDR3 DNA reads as TGCGCCAGCAGGTCTCAGGGAACTCGATTCAATTCACCCCTCCACTTT. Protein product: CASRSQGTRFNSPLHF.

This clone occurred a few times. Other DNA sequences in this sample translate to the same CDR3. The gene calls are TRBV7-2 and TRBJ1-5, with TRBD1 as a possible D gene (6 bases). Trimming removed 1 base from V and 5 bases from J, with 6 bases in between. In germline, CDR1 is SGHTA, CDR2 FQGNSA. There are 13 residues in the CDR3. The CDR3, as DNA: TGTGCCAGCAGCTTAGACAGGGATCAGCCCCAGCATTTT. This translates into CASSLDRDQPQHF.

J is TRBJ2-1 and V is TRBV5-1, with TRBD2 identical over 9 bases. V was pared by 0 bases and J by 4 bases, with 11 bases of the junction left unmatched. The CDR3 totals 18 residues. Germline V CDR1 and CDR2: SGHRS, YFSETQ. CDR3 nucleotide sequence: TGCGCCAGCAGCTTGGCCCCGGGGGCGGGGGGGCGGTACAATGAGCAGTTCTTC. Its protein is CASSLAPGAGGRYNEQFF.

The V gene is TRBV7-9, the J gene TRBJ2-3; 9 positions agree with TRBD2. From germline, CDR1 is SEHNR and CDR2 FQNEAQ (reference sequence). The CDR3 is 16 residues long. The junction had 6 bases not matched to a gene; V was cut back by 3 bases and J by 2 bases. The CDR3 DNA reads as TGTGCCAGCAGCTTCGGGAGCGGGGGGACCACAGATACGCAGTATTTT. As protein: CASSFGSGGTTDTQYF.

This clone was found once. The CDR3 here is CASSLLPLDRGDTGELFF. CDR3 nucleotides: TGTGCCAGCAGTTTATTACCCCTGGACAGGGGGGACACCGGGGAGCTGTTTTTT. The genes are TRBV28 and TRBJ2-2, with 10 bases aligning to TRBD1. Trimming cost V 1 base and J 3 bases; bases outside gene matches: 8. CDR3 length: 18 amino acids. Germline V gives CDR1 MDHEN, CDR2 SYDVKM.

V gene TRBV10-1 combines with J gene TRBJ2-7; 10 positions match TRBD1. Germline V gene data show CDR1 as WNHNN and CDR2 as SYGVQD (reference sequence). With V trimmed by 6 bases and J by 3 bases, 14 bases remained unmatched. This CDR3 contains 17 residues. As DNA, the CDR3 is TGCGCCAGCAGCGACGGGCAACCGGGACAGGGGTACTACGAGCAGTACTTC. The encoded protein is CASSDGQPGQGYYEQYF.

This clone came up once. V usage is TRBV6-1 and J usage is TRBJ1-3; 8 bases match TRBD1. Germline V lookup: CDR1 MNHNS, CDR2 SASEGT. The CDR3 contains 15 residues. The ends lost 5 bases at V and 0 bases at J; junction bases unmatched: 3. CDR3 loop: CASSRDRSSGNTIYF. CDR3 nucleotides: TGTGCCAGCAGTCGGGACAGGAGCTCTGGAAACACCATATATTTT.

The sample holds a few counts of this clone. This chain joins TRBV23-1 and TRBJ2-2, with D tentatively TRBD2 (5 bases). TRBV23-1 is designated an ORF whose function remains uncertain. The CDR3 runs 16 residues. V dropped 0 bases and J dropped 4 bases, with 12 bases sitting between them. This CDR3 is CASSQSERDLTGELFF. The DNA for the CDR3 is TGCGCCAGCAGTCAATCGGAGAGGGATCTCACCGGGGAGCTGTTTTTT.

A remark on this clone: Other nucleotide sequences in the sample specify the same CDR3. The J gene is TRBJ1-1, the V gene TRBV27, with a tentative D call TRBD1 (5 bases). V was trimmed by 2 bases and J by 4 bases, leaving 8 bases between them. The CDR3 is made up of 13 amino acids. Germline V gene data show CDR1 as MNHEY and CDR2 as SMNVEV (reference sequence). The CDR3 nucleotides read TGTGCCAGCAGTTTAGGGGGGGGCACTGAAGCTTTCTTT. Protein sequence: CASSLGGGTEAFF.